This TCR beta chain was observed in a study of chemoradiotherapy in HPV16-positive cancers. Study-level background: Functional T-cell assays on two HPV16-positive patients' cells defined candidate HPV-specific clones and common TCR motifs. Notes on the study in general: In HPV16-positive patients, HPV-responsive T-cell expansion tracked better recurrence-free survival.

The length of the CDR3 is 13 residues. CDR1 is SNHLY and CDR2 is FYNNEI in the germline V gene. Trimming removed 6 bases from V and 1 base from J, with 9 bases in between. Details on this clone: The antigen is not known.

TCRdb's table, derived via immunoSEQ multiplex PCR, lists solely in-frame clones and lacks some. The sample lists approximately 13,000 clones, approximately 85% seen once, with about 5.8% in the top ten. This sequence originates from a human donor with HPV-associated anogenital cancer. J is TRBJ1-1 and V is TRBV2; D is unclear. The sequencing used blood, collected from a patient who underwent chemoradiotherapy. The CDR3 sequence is CASRVEENTEAFF. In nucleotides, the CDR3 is TGTGCCAGCAGGGTAGAAGAGAACACTGAAGCTTTCTTT. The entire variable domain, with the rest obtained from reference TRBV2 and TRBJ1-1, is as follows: EPEVTQTPSHQVTQMGQEVILRCVPISNHLYFYWYRQILGQKVEFLVSFYNNEISEKSEIFDDQFSVERPDGSNFTLKIRSTKLEDSAMYFCASRVEENTEAFFGQGTRLTVV.